This entry lists 25 T cell receptor beta chains sequenced from one sample in a study of OX40 agonist ivuxolimab in advanced cancers. Data came from immunoSEQ multiplex PCR; TCRdb stores just in-frame clones and leaves some out. The sample shows about 62,000 clones, 65% to 85% of them seen only once. The material was CD4+ or CD8+ T cells sorted from blood, obtained in a trial of the OX40 agonist ivuxolimab. The receptors here all came from an adult with an advanced solid tumor such as melanoma, head and neck, liver or kidney cancer.

CDR3 DNA sequence: TGTGCCAGCAGCTTAGGGCCAGGGACAAATGAGCAGTTCTTC. Encoded protein: CASSLGPGTNEQFF. The gene calls are TRBV7-9 and TRBJ2-1; tentatively, D is TRBD1 (6 bases). Germline loops: CDR1 SEHNR, CDR2 FQNEAQ (reference sequence). V lost 1 base to trimming and J lost 7 bases, with 11 bases between them. The CDR3 is 14 residues long.

Details on this clone: The junction and the germline gene differ at one end; a read error may be behind it. DNA for the CDR3: TGTGCCAGCTCACCAATCCAGGGGGCACTCTTC. It encodes CASSPIQGALF. The chain employs TRBV18 and TRBJ2-1, with 8 bases that match TRBD1. This CDR3 spans 11 amino acids. The germline V gene has CDR1 KGHSH and CDR2 LQKENI.

The V and J genes are TRBV6-1 and TRBJ1-1; 8 bases are a match to TRBD1. CDR3 length: 18 amino acids. Trimming took 0 bases from V and 1 from J; bases not matched to a gene: 10. The germline V gene encodes CDR1 MNHNS and CDR2 SASEGT. CDR3 amino acids: CASSEALRQGAGNTEAFF. The CDR3 DNA reads TGTGCCAGCAGTGAAGCGCTTCGTCAGGGGGCGGGGAACACTGAAGCTTTCTTT.

The V and J genes are TRBV6-4 and TRBJ1-2; unclear D gene. The germline V gene has CDR1 MRHNA and CDR2 SNTAGT. Deletions cut 7 bases from V and 6 bases from J, with 6 bases between. The CDR3 has 10 residues. In DNA form, the CDR3 reads TGTGCCAGCATCGTCGATGGCTACACCTTC. The encoded protein is CASIVDGYTF.

V is TRBV19 and J is TRBJ2-3, with D possibly TRBD2 on 5 matching bases. Trimming shortened V by 3 bases and J by 9 bases, and 19 bases separated the two germline ends. Per germline, CDR1 LNHDA and CDR2 SQIVND (reference sequence). The CDR3 sequence is 15 residues long. The chain's CDR3 is CASSIWTATGITQYF. The CDR3 coding sequence is TGTGCCAGTAGTATCTGGACCGCGACGGGGATAACGCAGTATTTT.

V gene TRBV7-6 combines with J gene TRBJ1-2, with D possibly matching TRBD1 (5 bases). The V end lost 5 bases, the J end lost 2 bases, and 27 bases lay between the germline ends. Germline V gene sequence: CDR1 SGHVS, CDR2 FNYEAQ. This CDR3 has 19 amino acids. In DNA form, the CDR3 reads TGTGCCAGCAGCCCCTTCCAACAGGTCTCGGGTTCCTCGAACTATGGCTACACCTTC. This encodes CASSPFQQVSGSSNYGYTF.

This clone was found a few times. The genes are TRBV5-4 and TRBJ2-5; weak D call: TRBD2 (5 bases). The CDR3 runs 15 residues. The germline gives CDR1 SGHNT, CDR2 YYREEE (reference sequence). The germline V and J ends were trimmed by 2 bases and 5 bases, with 16 bases remaining between them. Here the CDR3 DNA reads TGTGCCAGCAGCTTTGCCCCGGGATCTGCGGAGACCCAGTACTTC. Its protein is CASSFAPGSAETQYF.

The chain is built from TRBV6-6 and TRBJ1-4; TRBD1 agrees at 8 bases. Looked up from germline, CDR1 is MNHNY and CDR2 is SVGAGI (reference sequence). Unmatched junction bases numbered 8, after V lost 10 bases and J lost 7 bases. The CDR3 spans 13 residues. In DNA form, the CDR3 reads TGTGCCACCAGGGGGACAGGAAGTGAAAAACTGTTTTTT. The encoded protein is CATRGTGSEKLFF.

This clone was seen more than once but under ten times. The V gene is TRBV7-6, the J gene TRBJ1-2, with D possibly matching TRBD1 (6 bases). The CDR3 covers 16 residues. Trimming left V 3 bases short and J 0 bases short, with 14 bases between. Looked up from germline, CDR1 is SGHVS and CDR2 is FNYEAQ. CDR3 loop: CASSLEGGPPNYGYTF. CDR3 bases: TGTGCCAGCAGCTTGGAGGGGGGCCCTCCTAACTATGGCTACACCTTC.

The rearrangement joins TRBV29-1 to TRBJ1-1, with D perhaps matching TRBD1 (6 bases). Germline CDR1 reads SQVTM; CDR2 reads ANQGSEA. V lost 6 bases, J lost 7 bases, and 12 bases lay in between. There are 11 residues in the CDR3. The CDR3 region is CSVGGAGEAFF. In DNA, the CDR3 is TGCAGCGTGGGGGGGGCCGGTGAAGCTTTCTTT.

There are a few counts of this clone. A read error may account for a junction end that differs from germline. The chain carries TRBV6-1 and TRBJ1-6, with D possibly being TRBD1 (6 bases). Germline loops: CDR1 MNHNS, CDR2 SASEGT. CDR3 length: 19 residues. The CDR3 region has the DNA TGTGCCAGCAGTCAAGCCGGGACACCGGGGAGCTCCTATAATTCACCCCTCCACTTT. It yields the protein CASSQAGTPGSSYNSPLHF.

The CDR3 spells CASSFTAFGDSPLHF. In DNA, the CDR3 is TGTGCCAGCAGTTTCACAGCCTTCGGGGATTCACCCCTCCACTTT. The gene calls are TRBV27 and TRBJ1-6; no reliable D call. The V and J ends lost 3 bases and 8 bases respectively, with 14 bases between them. The CDR3 consists of 15 residues. Germline loops: CDR1 MNHEY, CDR2 SMNVEV (reference sequence).

V is TRBV9 and J is TRBJ2-2, with 10 bases identical to TRBD2. The CDR3 spans 14 residues. Germline CDR1 reads SGDLS; CDR2 reads YYNGEE. The V and J ends lost 5 bases and 7 bases, in that order; junction bases with no gene match: 5. The CDR3: CASRLAGEIGELFF. The CDR3 nucleotides read TGTGCCAGCAGGCTAGCGGGGGAGATCGGGGAGCTGTTTTTT.

This chain links TRBV19 with TRBJ2-1; 7 bases are a match to TRBD1. Germline CDR1 and CDR2: LNHDA and SQIVND (reference sequence). The CDR3 sequence is 15 residues long. Trimming cost V 3 bases and J 8 bases; bases outside gene matches: 10. The CDR3 here is CASSMKGAIRDEQFF. CDR3 coding DNA: TGTGCCAGTAGTATGAAGGGGGCCATCAGGGATGAGCAGTTCTTC.

This clone was recorded only once. The rearrangement uses TRBV15 and TRBJ1-5, with D tentatively TRBD1 (6 bases). The germline V and J ends were trimmed by 5 bases and 6 bases, with 20 bases remaining between them. The CDR3 contains 16 residues. Germline CDR1 is LNHNV and CDR2 is YYDKDF (reference sequence). CDR3 sequence reads: CATSEGEDSIGQPQHF. CDR3 DNA sequence: TGTGCCACCAGCGAGGGGGAGGACAGTATCGGTCAGCCCCAGCATTTT.

The V call is TRBV10-2, the J call TRBJ1-6; 9 positions agree with TRBD1. Germline V gene data show CDR1 as WSHSY and CDR2 as SAAADI. The J segment lost 5 bases and the V segment lost 7 bases, leaving 6 bases of the junction unmatched. The CDR3 spans 15 residues. For the CDR3, the DNA is TGCGCCAGCACCGATTGGACAGGGGATAATTCACCCCTCCACTTT. The encoded protein is CASTDWTGDNSPLHF.

This rearrangement joins TRBV9 to TRBJ1-2; 11 positions match TRBD1. Trimming took 0 bases from V and 4 from J; bases not matched to a gene: 5. The CDR3 loop spans 16 amino acids. Germline V gives CDR1 SGDLS, CDR2 YYNGEE. CDR3 region: CASSVGTGGGSYGYTF. Written as DNA, the CDR3 is TGTGCCAGCAGCGTAGGGACAGGGGGCGGGAGCTATGGCTACACCTTC.

As for this clone: The germline gene is not matched at one end of the junction; a read error may be the cause. The chain recombines TRBV30 with TRBJ1-6, with D possibly TRBD1 on 5 matching bases. Germline CDR1 is GTSNPN and CDR2 is SVGIG (reference sequence). The CDR3 has 16 amino acids. The CDR3 is CTWSRGERSYNSPLHF. CDR3 bases: TGTACCTGGAGTCGGGGGGAGCGATCCTATAATTCACCCCTCCACTTT.

The chain couples TRBV19 to TRBJ2-7, with 7 bases identical to TRBD2. The CDR3 is made up of 14 amino acids. Per germline, CDR1 LNHDA and CDR2 SQIVND (reference sequence). Trimming took 4 bases from V and 3 from J; bases not matched to a gene: 6. CDR3 DNA: TGTGCCAGTAGTACGACCGGGACTAACTACGAGCAGTACTTC. Translating it yields CASSTTGTNYEQYF.

The chain uses TRBV19 and TRBJ1-5, with a possible D match to TRBD1 (5 bases). The length of the CDR3 is 15 residues. Germline V gene sequence: CDR1 LNHDA, CDR2 SQIVND (reference sequence). V lost 7 bases and J lost 4, with 17 bases in between. In nucleotides, the CDR3 is TGTGCCAGTAACCTAGGAGGGGCGCGGAATCAGCCCCAGCATTTT. Residues: CASNLGGARNQPQHF.

V gene TRBV4-2 combines with J gene TRBJ1-2; 9 nucleotides agree with TRBD1. The length of the CDR3 is 14 residues. V dropped 4 bases and J dropped 6; count of bases not matched to a gene: 6. Germline lookup yields CDR1 LGHNA and CDR2 YNFKEQ. The CDR3 sequence is CASSPQDRGNGYTF. The CDR3 DNA follows: TGTGCCAGCAGCCCTCAGGACAGGGGAAATGGCTACACCTTC.

This clone was seen a few times. This chain uses TRBV10-3 with TRBJ1-5, with a tentative D call TRBD1 (6 bases). CDR3 size: 12 residues. Germline V gives CDR1 ENHRY, CDR2 SYGVKD. V dropped 6 bases and J dropped 8 bases, with 11 bases sitting between them. CDR3 loop: CAIRSGDEPQHF. DNA for the CDR3: TGTGCCATCAGGTCAGGGGACGAGCCCCAGCATTTT.

In this sample, this clone turned up a few times. This rearrangement joins TRBV7-9 to TRBJ2-7; D gene ambiguous. This CDR3 spans 12 amino acids. V was pared by 3 bases and J by 6 bases, with 9 bases between. Germline CDR1 SEHNR, CDR2 FQNEAQ (reference sequence). The CDR3: CASSFPNLEQYF. CDR3 sequence (DNA): TGTGCCAGCAGCTTCCCTAACCTCGAGCAGTACTTC. Full variable domain (outside the CDR3, taken from reference TRBV7-9 and TRBJ2-7): DTGVSQNPRHKITKRGQNVTFRCDPISEHNRLYWYRQTLGQGPEFLTYFQNEAQLEKSRLLSDRFSAERPKGSFSTLEIQRTEQGDSAMYLCASSFPNLEQYFGPGTRLTVT.

This clone has only a few counts. The chain has TRBV7-3 and TRBJ1-1; perhaps TRBD1 as D (6 bases). CDR3 length: 14 residues. V gave up 4 bases and J gave up 8 bases, with 17 bases separating them. Germline CDR1 SGHTA, CDR2 FQGTGA. CDR3: CASSSIGGALEAFF. CDR3 nucleotide sequence: TGTGCCAGCAGCTCTATTGGGGGGGCCCTCGAAGCTTTCTTT.

The J gene is TRBJ1-6, the V gene TRBV6-6; D is unclear. Germline loops: CDR1 MNHNY, CDR2 SVGAGI (reference sequence). This CDR3 has 14 residues. V lost 8 bases and J lost 0, with 8 bases in between. In DNA, the CDR3 is TGTGCCAGCGGCAGGTCCTCCTATAATTCACCCCTCCACTTT. It encodes CASGRSSYNSPLHF.